Shown below are 29 T cell receptor beta chains from a single sample sequenced in a study of T cells after yellow fever vaccination. From the 5' RACE reads, TCRdb called clonotypes with MiXCR, one entry per CDR3 protein. Of over 300,000 distinct CDR3 sequences listed, approximately 4% were seen once; the top ten hold roughly 25%. The specimen was PBMCs, collected 5 days after the yellow fever booster vaccination. Receptors were obtained from a young man who received the YFV17D yellow fever vaccine.

V is TRBV7-2 and J is TRBJ2-7; 10 bases map to TRBD2. Germline V CDR1 and CDR2: SGHTA, FQGNSA. Trimming cost V 6 bases and J 2 bases; bases outside gene matches: 13. The CDR3 is 17 residues long. CDR3 sequence (DNA): TGTGCCAGCAGTCAAAGCGGGGGGGGAATCGCCCCCTACGAGCAGTACTTC. Translation gives CASSQSGGGIAPYEQYF.

The rearrangement links TRBV20-1 to TRBJ2-7; D unresolved. The CDR3 spans 12 residues. The V gene lost 4 bases and the J gene lost 3 bases, with 10 bases spanning the gap. The germline gives CDR1 DFQATT, CDR2 SNEGSKA (reference sequence). DNA for the CDR3: TGCAGTGCTACCCCCTCGGGCTACGAGCAGTACTTC. This codes for CSATPSGYEQYF.

In its sample, this clonotype was seen a few times. This chain connects TRBV4-3 to TRBJ1-1, with D uncertain. Germline values: CDR1 LGHNA, CDR2 YSLEER. CDR3 length equals 13 residues. The V end lost 3 bases, the J end lost 2 bases, and 7 bases lay between the germline ends. The CDR3 here is CASSHVQNTEAFF. CDR3 bases: TGCGCCAGCAGCCATGTTCAAAACACTGAAGCTTTCTTT.

This clonotype was seen a handful of times. The chain carries TRBV5-1 and TRBJ2-5; no reliable D call. This CDR3 has 14 residues. Germline lookup yields CDR1 SGHRS and CDR2 YFSETQ. Trimming removed 0 bases at V and 5 bases at J, with 11 bases between. CDR3 sequence reads: CASSLAGPPETQYF. CDR3 nucleotide sequence: TGCGCCAGCAGCTTGGCCGGGCCTCCCGAGACCCAGTACTTC.

The chain carries TRBV18 and TRBJ2-7; 10 bases are a match to TRBD2. Germline V gene lookup returns CDR1 KGHSH and CDR2 LQKENI. The CDR3 is made up of 16 amino acids. Trimming took 6 bases from V and 6 from J; bases not matched to a gene: 14. The CDR3 bases are TGTGCCAGCTCCCCCGTGGGTAGCGGGGGGACGCGCGAGCAGTACTTC. It specifies CASSPVGSGGTREQYF. The complete variable domain, with remaining parts taken from reference TRBV18 and TRBJ2-7, reads NAGVMQNPRHLVRRRGQEARLRCSPMKGHSHVYWYRQLPEEGLKFMVYLQKENIIDESGMPKERFSAEFPKEGPSILRIQQVVRGDSAAYFCASSPVGSGGTREQYFGPGTRLTVT.

The rearrangement links TRBV7-8 to TRBJ2-1; tentative D call: TRBD1 (5 bases). Germline-derived CDR1 and CDR2 are SGHVS and FQNEAQ. Deletions cut 5 bases from V and 3 bases from J, with 23 bases between. CDR3 length: 18 residues. The CDR3 sequence is CASSLLLRGDPSYNEQFF. CDR3 DNA sequence: TGTGCCAGCAGCCTTTTACTAAGGGGCGATCCTAGCTACAATGAGCAGTTCTTC. Full variable domain (outside the CDR3, taken from reference TRBV7-8 and TRBJ2-1): GAGVSQSPRYKVAKRGQDVALRCDPISGHVSLFWYQQALGQGPEFLTYFQNEAQLDKSGLPSDRFFAERPEGSVSTLKIQRTQQEDSAVYLCASSLLLRGDPSYNEQFFGPGTRLTVL.

Many counts were recorded for this clonotype. The V call is TRBV10-3, the J call TRBJ1-2; the D is unclear. The CDR3 runs to 13 residues. Trimming cost V 4 bases and J 4 bases, with 10 bases left between them. Germline lookup yields CDR1 ENHRY and CDR2 SYGVKD. This CDR3 reads CAISVGGSYGYTF. Written as DNA, the CDR3 is TGTGCCATCAGTGTGGGTGGTAGCTATGGCTACACCTTC.

This clonotype occurred a few times. The J gene is TRBJ1-1, the V gene TRBV7-9, with D tentatively TRBD1 (5 bases). V lost 11 bases and J lost 1, with 14 bases in between. Germline lookup yields CDR1 SEHNR and CDR2 FQNEAQ (reference sequence). The CDR3 is 13 amino acids. The CDR3 coding sequence is TGTGCCCGACCACAGGTCGGGAACACTGAAGCTTTCTTT. As protein: CARPQVGNTEAFF.

The chain links TRBV7-6 to TRBJ2-3; 10 bases fit TRBD2. CDR1 is SGHVS and CDR2 is FNYEAQ in the germline V gene. The CDR3 is 15 residues long. V lost 6 bases and J lost 4; bases outside the gene matches: 7. CDR3 DNA sequence: TGTGCCAGCAGTCAACTAGCGGGGTACTCAGATACGCAGTATTTT. It translates to CASSQLAGYSDTQYF.

This clonotype was recorded a few times. V is TRBV5-1 and J is TRBJ1-4; D unresolved. The germline V gene encodes CDR1 SGHRS and CDR2 YFSETQ. The CDR3 spans 14 residues. V was cut by 2 bases and J by 5 bases, with 10 bases left in between. The CDR3, as DNA: TGCGCCAGCAGCTTCGGGCAAAGGAATGAAAAACTGTTTTTT. This translates into CASSFGQRNEKLFF.

This clonotype appeared many times. CDR3: CASSSPRVYGYTF. The CDR3 DNA reads as TGTGCCAGCAGCTCCCCCCGGGTCTATGGCTACACCTTC. The rearrangement joins TRBV7-2 to TRBJ1-2; D not certain. With 4 bases removed from V and 4 bases from J, the gap between germline ends came to 10 bases. This CDR3 comprises 13 residues. Germline CDR1 and CDR2: SGHTA and FQGNSA. The whole variable domain, remainder taken from reference TRBV7-2 and TRBJ1-2, is GAGVSQSPSNKVTEKGKDVELRCDPISGHTALYWYRQSLGQGLEFLIYFQGNSAPDKSGLPSDRFSAERTGGSVSTLTIQRTQQEDSAVYLCASSSPRVYGYTFGSGTRLTVV.

The table lists this clonotype with a few counts. The chain carries TRBV5-1 and TRBJ1-1; no reliable D call. V lost 4 bases and J 1 base, leaving 11 bases between the germline ends. CDR3 length equals 14 residues. Germline CDR1 is SGHRS and CDR2 is YFSETQ. The DNA for the CDR3 is TGCGCCAGCAGCCTCACTGGGGAGAACACTGAAGCTTTCTTT. Translating it yields CASSLTGENTEAFF.

The chain uses TRBV6-2 or TRBV6-3 and TRBJ2-7, with D perhaps matching TRBD2 (6 bases). The CDR3 has 15 residues. Trimming left V 10 bases short and J 0 bases short, with 19 bases between. Germline CDR1 MNHEY, CDR2 SVGEGT. The CDR3 coding sequence is TGTGCCAAAAACCGGCGGGACTGCTTCTCCTACGAGCAGTACGTC. This encodes CAKNRRDCFSYEQYV.

This clonotype was observed at least ten times. The chain recombines TRBV7-8 with TRBJ2-2, with unresolved D. Germline CDR1 reads SGHVS; CDR2 reads FQNEAQ. The CDR3 covers 14 residues. V lost 6 bases and J lost 6, with 14 bases in between. The CDR3 DNA reads as TGTGCCAGCAGGCTAACCCCTGGGCCCGGGGAGCTGTTTTTT. Translated, it gives CASRLTPGPGELFF.

This sequence joins TRBV30 and TRBJ1-1; D is ambiguous. This CDR3 is 14 amino acids long. V lost 2 bases and J lost 5, with 15 bases in between. In germline, CDR1 is GTSNPN, CDR2 SVGIG (reference sequence). This CDR3 is CAWSLGPLGTEAFF. The CDR3 coding sequence is TGTGCCTGGAGTCTGGGCCCACTGGGAACTGAAGCTTTCTTT.

This clonotype was observed at least ten times. The gene calls are TRBV6-2 or TRBV6-3 and TRBJ2-5, with a possible D match to TRBD1 (6 bases). Per the germline V gene, CDR1 is MNHEY and CDR2 is SVGEGT. The CDR3 length is 14 residues. V was trimmed by 5 bases and J by 5 bases, leaving 15 bases between them. CDR3 sequence: CASSPEGGRETQYF. The CDR3 nucleotides are TGTGCCAGCAGTCCCGAAGGGGGTAGGGAGACCCAGTACTTC.

This chain joins TRBV7-8 and TRBJ2-5; D call uncertain. Deletions cut 4 bases from V and 8 bases from J, with 11 bases between. Germline-derived CDR1 and CDR2 are SGHVS and FQNEAQ. The CDR3 runs 12 residues. The CDR3, as DNA: TGTGCCAGCAGCTCAACCTCTGGTACCCAGTACTTC. Translated: CASSSTSGTQYF.

This clonotype was detected many times. The J gene is TRBJ2-5, the V gene TRBV5-1, with 8 positions matching TRBD1. Unmatched junction bases numbered 6, after V lost 4 bases and J lost 4 bases. The CDR3 is made up of 14 amino acids. Germline assignment: CDR1 SGHRS and CDR2 YFSETQ. The CDR3 is CASSDTQGGETQYF. CDR3 sequence (DNA): TGCGCCAGCAGCGACACACAGGGGGGAGAGACCCAGTACTTC.

This clonotype was seen more than once but under ten times. This chain links TRBV7-3 with TRBJ1-1, with TRBD1 matching over 9 bases. V gave up 7 bases and J gave up 5 bases; unmatched junction bases: 8. The CDR3 is 14 amino acids. CDR1 and CDR2 from the germline V gene are SGHTA and FQGTGA. DNA for the CDR3: TGTGCCAGCACCTTCGGGACAGGGCTGACTGAAGCTTTCTTT. It encodes CASTFGTGLTEAFF. Variable domain in full (rest from reference TRBV7-3 and TRBJ1-1): GAGVSQTPSNKVTEKGKYVELRCDPISGHTALYWYRQSLGQGPEFLIYFQGTGAADDSGLPNDRFFAVRPEGSVSTLKIQRTERGDSAVYLCASTFGTGLTEAFFGQGTRLTVV.

This chain connects TRBV9 to TRBJ1-6; weak D call: TRBD1 (5 bases). This CDR3 is built from 14 residues. Germline V gene lookup returns CDR1 SGDLS and CDR2 YYNGEE. Trimming removed 3 bases from V and 8 bases from J, with 12 bases in between. CDR3 in amino acids: CASSGQGRYSPLHF. Written as DNA, the CDR3 is TGTGCCAGCAGCGGGCAGGGTCGATATTCACCCCTCCACTTT.

The CDR3 spells CASRSALGPFNEQFF. The CDR3 bases are TGTGCCAGCAGGTCCGCACTAGGACCCTTCAATGAGCAGTTCTTC. The chain joins TRBV7-2 to TRBJ2-1; D might be TRBD2 (5 bases). This CDR3 has 15 amino acids. V lost 6 bases, J lost 6 bases, and 18 bases lay in between. Germline CDR1 SGHTA, CDR2 FQGNSA.

This clonotype was detected a few times. V usage is TRBV20-1 and J usage is TRBJ2-2, with D possibly TRBD2 on 5 matching bases. The V end lost 1 base, the J end lost 5 bases, and 11 bases lay between the germline ends. CDR1 is DFQATT and CDR2 is SNEGSKA in the germline V gene (reference sequence). This CDR3 contains 14 residues. The CDR3 DNA reads TGCAGTGCTAGAGCCGGGATTAGAACCGGGGAGCTGTTTTTT. Protein product: CSARAGIRTGELFF.

This clonotype came up many times. The V and J genes are TRBV6-5 and TRBJ1-1; tentatively, D is TRBD1 (6 bases). The ends were cut back, 6 bases at V and 3 bases at J, with 11 bases in the middle. CDR1 is MNHEY, CDR2 SVGAGI, per germline. The CDR3 runs 13 residues. The CDR3 region has the DNA TGTGCCAGCAGCCCGAGGGGGTACACTGAAGCTTTCTTT. Its translation is CASSPRGYTEAFF.

This clonotype was observed a handful of times. V usage is TRBV6-2 or TRBV6-3 and J usage is TRBJ2-6; D perhaps matches TRBD1 (5 bases). The CDR3 contains 16 residues. V was trimmed by 2 bases and J by 0 bases, leaving 8 bases between them. Germline values: CDR1 MNHEY, CDR2 SVGEGT. CDR3 in DNA: TGTGCCAGCAGTTACGAAGGGGTCTCTGGGGCCAACGTCCTGACTTTC. Encoded protein: CASSYEGVSGANVLTF.

This chain connects TRBV20-1 to TRBJ1-5; the D gene is possibly TRBD1 (6 bases). This CDR3 is 13 amino acids long. Trimming shortened V by 6 bases and J by 6 bases, and 15 bases separated the two germline ends. CDR1 DFQATT and CDR2 SNEGSKA come from the germline V gene (reference sequence). The CDR3 sequence is CSAYRDGSQPQHF. DNA of the CDR3: TGCAGTGCGTACAGGGACGGGAGTCAGCCCCAGCATTTT.

This chain joins TRBV20-1 and TRBJ2-3; D unclear. V lost 0 bases and J 0 bases, leaving 7 bases between the germline ends. Germline-derived CDR1 and CDR2 are DFQATT and SNEGSKA (reference sequence). The length of the CDR3 is 14 residues. The CDR3 protein is CSARDMRSTDTQYF. The CDR3 DNA reads as TGCAGTGCTAGAGATATGCGGAGCACAGATACGCAGTATTTT.

This clonotype appeared a few times. The chain joins TRBV5-1 to TRBJ1-1, with unresolved D. The CDR3 is 12 residues long. V shed 0 bases and J shed 7 bases, with 7 bases lying between them. Germline loops: CDR1 SGHRS, CDR2 YFSETQ. CDR3 sequence (DNA): TGCGCCAGCAGCTTGGCTGGTATTGAAGCTTTCTTT. It codes for CASSLAGIEAFF.

This clonotype was counted many times. The rearrangement links TRBV5-1 to TRBJ2-1; D is possibly TRBD1 (5 bases). Germline V gene sequence: CDR1 SGHRS, CDR2 YFSETQ. The CDR3 covers 15 residues. V lost 4 bases, J lost 2 bases, and 13 bases lay in between. Written as DNA, the CDR3 is TGCGCCAGCAGCGGTTACCCAGGGACCTACAATGAGCAGTTCTTC. This translates into CASSGYPGTYNEQFF.

The genes are TRBV9 and TRBJ2-2; 7 bases align to TRBD2. The CDR3 is 15 residues long. CDR1 is SGDLS, CDR2 YYNGEE, per germline. The ends lost 0 bases at V and 3 bases at J; junction bases unmatched: 2. The CDR3 coding sequence is TGTGCCAGCAGCGTAGCTAGCGGTCACACCGGGGAGCTGTTTTTT. It codes for CASSVASGHTGELFF.